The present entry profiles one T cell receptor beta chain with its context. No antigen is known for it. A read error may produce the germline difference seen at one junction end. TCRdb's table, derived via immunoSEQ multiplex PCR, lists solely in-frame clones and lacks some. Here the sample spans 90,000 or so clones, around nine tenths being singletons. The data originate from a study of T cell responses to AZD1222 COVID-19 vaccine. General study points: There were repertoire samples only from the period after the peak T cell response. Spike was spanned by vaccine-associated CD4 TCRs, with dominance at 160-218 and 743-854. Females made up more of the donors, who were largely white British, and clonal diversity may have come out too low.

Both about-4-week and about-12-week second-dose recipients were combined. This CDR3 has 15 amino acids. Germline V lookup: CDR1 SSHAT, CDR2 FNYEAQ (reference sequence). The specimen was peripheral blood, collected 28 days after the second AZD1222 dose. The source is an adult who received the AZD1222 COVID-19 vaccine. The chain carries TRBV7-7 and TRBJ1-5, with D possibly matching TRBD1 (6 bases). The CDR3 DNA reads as TGTGCTAGCAGCCCGGGGGGCGGGGGCAATCAGCCCCAGCATTTT. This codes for CASSPGGGGNQPQHF.